A selection of T cell receptor beta chains follows, all from one sample in a study of early T cells in non-severe SARS-CoV-2 infection. TCRdb re-called the 5' RACE reads through MiXCR, storing one row per CDR3 protein. The data show fewer than 60,000 distinct CDR3 sequences, less than 9.5% seen once. Material: whole blood, obtained at baseline. The receptors stem from an adult who was a healthcare worker with PCR-confirmed SARS-CoV-2 infection or an uninfected control (not recorded which). The CDR3 runs from the conserved cysteine through the conserved F or W. Fields, in order: V gene, clone size, D gene, J gene, CDR3 DNA, CDR3 protein. A D gene is named only where the DNA matches it firmly. Some rows mark clone size as missing; the rest say once, few, many or name a class of expanded clone.

TRBV2	many	NA	TRBJ2-2	TGTGCCAGCAGTGTACAGGCCCGGGACACCGGGGAGCTGTTTTTT	CASSVQARDTGELFF
TRBV11-2	few	TRBD1	TRBJ1-4	TGTGCCAGCAGCTCCGGACAGGTGGCATATGAAAAACTGTTTTTT	CASSSGQVAYEKLFF
TRBV11-2	NA	TRBD2	TRBJ2-7	TGTGCCAGCAGCTTAGTATCTAGCGGAGCCTACGAGCAGTACTTC	CASSLVSSGAYEQYF
TRBV7-2	NA	TRBD1	TRBJ1-6	TGTGCCAGCAATTCGGGACAGGGTAATTCACCCCTCCACTTT	CASNSGQGNSPLHF
TRBV28	NA	NA	TRBJ1-2	TGTGCCAGCAGTTCCACGACATTTCCCTATGGCTACACCTTC	CASSSTTFPYGYTF
TRBV3-1	NA	NA	TRBJ2-2	TGTGCCAGCAGCCAAGCCCTCCAAGCTGGGACCGGGGAGCTGTTTTTT	CASSQALQAGTGELFF
TRBV19	NA	NA	TRBJ2-2	TGTGCCAGTAGACCAACAGGGTCACACACCGGGGAGCTGTTTTTT	CASRPTGSHTGELFF
TRBV7-2	NA	TRBD1	TRBJ2-2	TGTGCCAGCAGCTGGGGACAGAGGACCGGGGAGCTGTTTTTT	CASSWGQRTGELFF
TRBV18	few	TRBD1	TRBJ1-2	TGTGCCAGCTCACCAACCTTCCGGGACAGTTATGGCTACACCTTC	CASSPTFRDSYGYTF
TRBV10-3	NA	NA	TRBJ2-7	TGTGCCATCAGTGATGTGGGTAGCTCCTACGAGCAGTACTTC	CAISDVGSSYEQYF
TRBV28	many	TRBD2	TRBJ2-3	TGTGCCAGCAGGTTACCCCCACTACTAGCGGGGAGCACAGATACGCAGTATTTT	CASRLPPLLAGSTDTQYF
TRBV7-8	few	TRBD1	TRBJ2-1	TGTGCCAGCAGCTTAAGAGGACAGGGGGCGATTGGTTCCTACAATGAGCAGTTCTTC	CASSLRGQGAIGSYNEQFF
TRBV20-1	NA	NA	TRBJ2-2	TGCAGTGCTAGCGACGGGGACGCCGTAGCCGGGGAGCTGTTTTTT	CSASDGDAVAGELFF
TRBV7-2	many	NA	TRBJ1-1	TGTGCCAGCAGCTTATGGACCGCATCAGGCACTGAAGCTTTCTTT	CASSLWTASGTEAFF
TRBV2	NA	NA	TRBJ1-3	TGTGCCAGCAGTGAAAGAGGGAACACCATATATTTT	CASSERGNTIYF
TRBV28	NA	TRBD1	TRBJ1-3	TGTGCCAGCAGTCCCCCCGGGACAGTCTCTGGAAACACCATATATTTT	CASSPPGTVSGNTIYF